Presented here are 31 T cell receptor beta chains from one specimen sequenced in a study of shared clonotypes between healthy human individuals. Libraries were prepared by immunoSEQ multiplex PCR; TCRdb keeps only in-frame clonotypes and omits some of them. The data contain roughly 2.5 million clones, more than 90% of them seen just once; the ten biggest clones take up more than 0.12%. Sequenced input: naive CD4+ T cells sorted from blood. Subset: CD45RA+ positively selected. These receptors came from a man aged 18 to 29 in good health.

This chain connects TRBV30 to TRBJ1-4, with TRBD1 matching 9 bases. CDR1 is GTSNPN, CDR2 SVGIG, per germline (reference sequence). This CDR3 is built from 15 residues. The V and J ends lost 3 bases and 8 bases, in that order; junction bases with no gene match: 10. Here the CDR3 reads CAWSQRDRVGEKLFF. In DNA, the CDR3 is TGTGCCTGGAGCCAAAGGGACAGGGTGGGAGAAAAACTGTTTTTT.

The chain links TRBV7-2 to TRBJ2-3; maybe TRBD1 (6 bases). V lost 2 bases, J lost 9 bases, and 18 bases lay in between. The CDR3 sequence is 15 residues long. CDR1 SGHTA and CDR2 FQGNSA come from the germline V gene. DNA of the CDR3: TGTGCCAGCAGCTTACTTTCCAGGGGCAGGATCACGCAGTATTTT. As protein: CASSLLSRGRITQYF.

In nucleotides, the CDR3 is TGTGCCAGCAGGCCCGGGACAGGGGTTGCCCGGGGAGAAGCTTTCTTT. This codes for CASRPGTGVARGEAFF. The chain uses TRBV13 and TRBJ1-1, with TRBD1 identical over 10 bases. Germline CDR1 is PRHDT and CDR2 is FYEKMQ (reference sequence). V was clipped by 6 bases and J by 8 bases; unmatched bases: 15. CDR3 size: 16 residues. The full variable domain, its missing parts supplied by reference TRBV13 and TRBJ1-1, is AAGVIQSPRHLIKEKRETATLKCYPIPRHDTVYWYQQGPGQDPQFLISFYEKMQSDKGSIPDRFSAQQFSDYHSELNMSSLELGDSALYFCASRPGTGVARGEAFFGQGTRLTVV.

CDR3 in amino acids: CSVLLAKNIQYF. CDR3 bases: TGCAGCGTTCTACTAGCCAAAAACATTCAGTACTTC. The chain couples TRBV29-1 to TRBJ2-4; D gene unclear. In germline, CDR1 is SQVTM, CDR2 ANQGSEA. This CDR3 is built from 12 residues. Trimming pared 5 bases from V and 0 bases from J, leaving 5 bases between.

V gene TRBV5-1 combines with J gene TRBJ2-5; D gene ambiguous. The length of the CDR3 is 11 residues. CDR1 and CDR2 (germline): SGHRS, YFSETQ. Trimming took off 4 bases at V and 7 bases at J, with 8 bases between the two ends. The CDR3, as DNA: TGCGCCAGCAGCCCCTGGGGGACCCAGTACTTC. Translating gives CASSPWGTQYF. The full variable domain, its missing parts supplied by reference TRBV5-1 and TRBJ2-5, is KAGVTQTPRYLIKTRGQQVTLSCSPISGHRSVSWYQQTPGQGLQFLFEYFSETQRNKGNFPGRFSGRQFSNSRSEMNVSTLELGDSALYLCASSPWGTQYFGPGTRLLVL.

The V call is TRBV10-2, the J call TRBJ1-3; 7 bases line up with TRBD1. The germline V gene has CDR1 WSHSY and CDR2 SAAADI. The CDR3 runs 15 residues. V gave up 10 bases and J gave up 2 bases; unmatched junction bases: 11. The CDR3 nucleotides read TGCGCCACCCAAAAGACAGGGCAGGCTGGAAACACCATATATTTT. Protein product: CATQKTGQAGNTIYF.

The CDR3 DNA is TGTGCCAGCAGCTTAGAACTAGCGGGAGGGGTCTACGAGCAGTACTTC. This encodes CASSLELAGGVYEQYF. The chain carries TRBV7-2 and TRBJ2-7, with 13 bases that match TRBD2. Trimming took 1 base from V and 3 from J; bases not matched to a gene: 3. CDR1 and CDR2 (germline): SGHTA, FQGNSA. The length of the CDR3 is 16 residues.

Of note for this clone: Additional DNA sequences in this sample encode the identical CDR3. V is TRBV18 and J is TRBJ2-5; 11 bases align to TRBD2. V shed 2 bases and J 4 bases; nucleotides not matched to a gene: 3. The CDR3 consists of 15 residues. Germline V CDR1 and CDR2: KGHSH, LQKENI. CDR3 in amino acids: CASSPGLAGGETQYF. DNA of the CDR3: TGTGCCAGCTCACCAGGCCTAGCGGGAGGAGAGACCCAGTACTTC. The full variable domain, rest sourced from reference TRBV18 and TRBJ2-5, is NAGVMQNPRHLVRRRGQEARLRCSPMKGHSHVYWYRQLPEEGLKFMVYLQKENIIDESGMPKERFSAEFPKEGPSILRIQQVVRGDSAAYFCASSPGLAGGETQYFGPGTRLLVL.

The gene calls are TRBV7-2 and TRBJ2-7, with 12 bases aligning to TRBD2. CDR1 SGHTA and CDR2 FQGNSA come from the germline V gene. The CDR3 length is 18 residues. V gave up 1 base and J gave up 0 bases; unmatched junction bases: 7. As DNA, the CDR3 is TGTGCCAGCAGCTTAGAGAGGCTAGCGGGAGGGCCCTCCTACGAGCAGTACTTC. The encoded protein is CASSLERLAGGPSYEQYF.

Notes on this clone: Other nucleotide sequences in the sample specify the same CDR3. As DNA, the CDR3 is TGCAGTGCTAGCTACCAAGAGACCCAGTACTTC. Its protein is CSASYQETQYF. This chain links TRBV20-1 with TRBJ2-5; D gene unclear. Germline V gene lookup returns CDR1 DFQATT and CDR2 SNEGSKA (reference sequence). This CDR3 is 11 amino acids long. V lost 3 bases and J lost 0, with 2 bases in between.

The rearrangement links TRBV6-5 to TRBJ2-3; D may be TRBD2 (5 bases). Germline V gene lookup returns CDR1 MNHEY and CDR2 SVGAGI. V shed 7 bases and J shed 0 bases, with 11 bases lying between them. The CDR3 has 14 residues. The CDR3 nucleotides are TGTGCCAGCATGAGGGTATCTAGCACAGATACGCAGTATTTT. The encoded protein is CASMRVSSTDTQYF.

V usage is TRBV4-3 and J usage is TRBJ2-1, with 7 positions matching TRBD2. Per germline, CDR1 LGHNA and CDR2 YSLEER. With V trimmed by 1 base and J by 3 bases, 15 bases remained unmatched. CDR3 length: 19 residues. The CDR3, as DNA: TGCGCCAGCAGCCAAGTTTATCCGACTAGCCCGATGAACTACAATGAGCAGTTCTTC. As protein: CASSQVYPTSPMNYNEQFF.

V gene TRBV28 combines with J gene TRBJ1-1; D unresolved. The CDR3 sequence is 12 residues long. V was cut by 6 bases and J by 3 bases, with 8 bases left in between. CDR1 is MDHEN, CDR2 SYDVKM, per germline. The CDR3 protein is CASRRTDTEAFF. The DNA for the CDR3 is TGTGCCAGCAGGAGAACGGACACTGAAGCTTTCTTT.

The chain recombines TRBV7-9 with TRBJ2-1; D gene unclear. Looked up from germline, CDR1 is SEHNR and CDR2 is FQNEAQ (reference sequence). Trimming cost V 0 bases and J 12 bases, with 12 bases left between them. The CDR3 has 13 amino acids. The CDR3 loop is CASSLALGRRQFF. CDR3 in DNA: TGTGCCAGCAGCTTAGCCCTTGGACGACGGCAGTTCTTC.

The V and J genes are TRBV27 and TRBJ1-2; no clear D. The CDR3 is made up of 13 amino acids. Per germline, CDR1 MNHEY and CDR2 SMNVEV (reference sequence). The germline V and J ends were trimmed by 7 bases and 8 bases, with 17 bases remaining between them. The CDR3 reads CASNRPNAGGYTF. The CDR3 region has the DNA TGTGCCAGCAATAGACCTAATGCTGGGGGCTACACCTTC.

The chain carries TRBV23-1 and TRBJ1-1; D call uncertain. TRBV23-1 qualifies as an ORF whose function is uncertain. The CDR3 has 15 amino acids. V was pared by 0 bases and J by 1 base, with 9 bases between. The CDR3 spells CASSQSCETNTEAFF. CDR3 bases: TGCGCCAGCAGTCAATCGTGTGAAACGAACACTGAAGCTTTCTTT.

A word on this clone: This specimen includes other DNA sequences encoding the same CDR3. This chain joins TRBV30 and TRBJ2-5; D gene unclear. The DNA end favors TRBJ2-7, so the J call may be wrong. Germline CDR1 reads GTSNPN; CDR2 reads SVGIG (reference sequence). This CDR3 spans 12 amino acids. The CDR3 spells CAWSVVGYEQYF. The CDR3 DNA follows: TGTGCCTGGAGTGTGGTAGGATACGAGCAGTACTTC.

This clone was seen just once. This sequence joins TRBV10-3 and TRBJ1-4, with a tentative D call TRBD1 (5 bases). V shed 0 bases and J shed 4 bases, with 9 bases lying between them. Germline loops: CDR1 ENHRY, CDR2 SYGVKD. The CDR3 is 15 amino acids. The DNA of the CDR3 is TGTGCCATCAGTGAGTCAGGGGCTTATAATGAAAAACTGTTTTTT. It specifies CAISESGAYNEKLFF.

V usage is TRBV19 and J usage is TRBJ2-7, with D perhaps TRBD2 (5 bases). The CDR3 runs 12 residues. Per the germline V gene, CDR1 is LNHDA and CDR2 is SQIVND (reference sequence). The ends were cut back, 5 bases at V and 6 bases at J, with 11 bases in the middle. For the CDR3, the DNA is TGTGCCAGTAGTTTCCTGCGGGCCGAGCAGTACTTC. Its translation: CASSFLRAEQYF.

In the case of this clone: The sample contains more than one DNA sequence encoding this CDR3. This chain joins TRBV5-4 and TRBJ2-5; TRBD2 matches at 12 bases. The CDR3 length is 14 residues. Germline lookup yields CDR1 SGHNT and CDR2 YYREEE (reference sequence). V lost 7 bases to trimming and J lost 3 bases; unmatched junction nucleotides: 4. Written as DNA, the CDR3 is TGTGCCAGCTCGCCTAGCGGGAGGGAAGAGACCCAGTACTTC. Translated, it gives CASSPSGREETQYF.

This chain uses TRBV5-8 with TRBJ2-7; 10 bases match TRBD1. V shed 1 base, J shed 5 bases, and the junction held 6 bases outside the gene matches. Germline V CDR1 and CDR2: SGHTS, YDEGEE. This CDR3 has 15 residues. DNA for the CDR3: TGTGCCAGCAGCTTGTCCGGACAGGGGGGGGACGAGCAGTACTTC. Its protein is CASSLSGQGGDEQYF.

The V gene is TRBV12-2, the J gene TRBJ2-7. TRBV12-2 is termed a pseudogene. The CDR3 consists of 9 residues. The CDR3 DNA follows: TGTGCAACACCTTACGAGCAGTACTTC. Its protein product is CATPYEQYF.

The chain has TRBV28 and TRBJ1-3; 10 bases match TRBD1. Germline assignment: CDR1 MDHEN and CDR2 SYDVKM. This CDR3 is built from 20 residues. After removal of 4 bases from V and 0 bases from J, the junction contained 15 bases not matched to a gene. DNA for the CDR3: TGTGCCAGCAGTTCCCCGGGACCGACAGGGGGCTTGAGCTCTGGAAACACCATATATTTT. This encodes CASSSPGPTGGLSSGNTIYF.

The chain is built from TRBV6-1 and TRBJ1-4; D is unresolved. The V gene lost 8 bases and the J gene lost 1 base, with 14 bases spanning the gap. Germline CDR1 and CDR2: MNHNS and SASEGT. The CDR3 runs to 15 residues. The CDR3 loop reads CASLAPLLTNEKLFF. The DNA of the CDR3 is TGTGCCAGCCTCGCCCCACTGTTAACTAATGAAAAACTGTTTTTT.

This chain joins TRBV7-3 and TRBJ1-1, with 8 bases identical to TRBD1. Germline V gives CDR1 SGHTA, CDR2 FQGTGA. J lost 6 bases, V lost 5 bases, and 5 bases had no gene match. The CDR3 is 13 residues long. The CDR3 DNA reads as TGTGCCAGCAGCCCGGCAGGGGGCGCTGAAGCTTTCTTT. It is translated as CASSPAGGAEAFF.

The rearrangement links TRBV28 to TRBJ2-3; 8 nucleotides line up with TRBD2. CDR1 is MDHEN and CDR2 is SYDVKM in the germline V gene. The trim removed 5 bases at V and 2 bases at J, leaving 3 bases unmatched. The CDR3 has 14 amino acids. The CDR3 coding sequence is TGTGCCAGCAGTGGGGGACTAGACACAGATACGCAGTATTTT. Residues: CASSGGLDTDTQYF.

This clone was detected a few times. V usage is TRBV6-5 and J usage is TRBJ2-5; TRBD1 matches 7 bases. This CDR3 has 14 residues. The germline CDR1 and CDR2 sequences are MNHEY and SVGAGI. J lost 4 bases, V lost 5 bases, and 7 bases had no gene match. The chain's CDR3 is CASSRGRTAETQYF. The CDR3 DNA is TGTGCCAGCAGTAGGGGGCGGACAGCAGAGACCCAGTACTTC.

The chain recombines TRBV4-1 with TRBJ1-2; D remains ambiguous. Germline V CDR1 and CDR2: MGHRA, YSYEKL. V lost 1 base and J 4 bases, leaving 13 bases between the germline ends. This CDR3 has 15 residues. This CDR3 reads CASSQAGEGGYGYTF. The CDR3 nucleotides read TGCGCCAGCAGCCAAGCGGGTGAGGGCGGCTATGGCTACACCTTC.

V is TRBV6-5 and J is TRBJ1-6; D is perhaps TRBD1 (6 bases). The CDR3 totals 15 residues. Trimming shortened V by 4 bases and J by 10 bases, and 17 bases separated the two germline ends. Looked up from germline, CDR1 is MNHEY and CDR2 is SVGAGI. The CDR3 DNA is TGTGCCAGCAGTTCCCGGACAGTGGCTGGATCACCCCTCCACTTT. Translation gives CASSSRTVAGSPLHF.

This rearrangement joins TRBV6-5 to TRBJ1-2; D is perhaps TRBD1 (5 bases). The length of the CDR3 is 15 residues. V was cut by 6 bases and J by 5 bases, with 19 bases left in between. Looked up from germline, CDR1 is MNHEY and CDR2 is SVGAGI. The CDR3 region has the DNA TGTGCCAGCAGCCTGACCCGACAGAACCTTTATGGCTACACCTTC. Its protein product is CASSLTRQNLYGYTF.

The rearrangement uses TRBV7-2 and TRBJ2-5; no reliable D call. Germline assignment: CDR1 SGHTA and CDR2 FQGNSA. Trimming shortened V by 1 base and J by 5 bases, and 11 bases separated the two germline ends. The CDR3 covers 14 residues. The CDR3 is CASSLVVVQETQYF. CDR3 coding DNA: TGTGCCAGCAGCTTAGTGGTGGTCCAGGAGACCCAGTACTTC.